What follows describes a single T cell receptor (beta chain). Assay used: immunoSEQ multiplex PCR; TCRdb lists only in-frame clones, some missing. This table has about 89,000 clones, roughly nine tenths appearing once. This record belongs to a study of control samples from healthy donors and cancer patients. Sequencing used blood. This clonotype was obtained from a young man in good health.

This CDR3 is CAWSLGTGGETQYF. The DNA for the CDR3 is TGTGCCTGGAGTTTGGGGACAGGGGGAGAGACCCAGTACTTC. This rearrangement joins TRBV30 to TRBJ2-5; 11 nucleotides match TRBD1. The CDR3 sequence is 14 residues long. From germline, CDR1 is GTSNPN and CDR2 SVGIG (reference sequence). Losses at the gene ends were 2 bases for V and 4 bases for J; bases not matched to a gene: 3.